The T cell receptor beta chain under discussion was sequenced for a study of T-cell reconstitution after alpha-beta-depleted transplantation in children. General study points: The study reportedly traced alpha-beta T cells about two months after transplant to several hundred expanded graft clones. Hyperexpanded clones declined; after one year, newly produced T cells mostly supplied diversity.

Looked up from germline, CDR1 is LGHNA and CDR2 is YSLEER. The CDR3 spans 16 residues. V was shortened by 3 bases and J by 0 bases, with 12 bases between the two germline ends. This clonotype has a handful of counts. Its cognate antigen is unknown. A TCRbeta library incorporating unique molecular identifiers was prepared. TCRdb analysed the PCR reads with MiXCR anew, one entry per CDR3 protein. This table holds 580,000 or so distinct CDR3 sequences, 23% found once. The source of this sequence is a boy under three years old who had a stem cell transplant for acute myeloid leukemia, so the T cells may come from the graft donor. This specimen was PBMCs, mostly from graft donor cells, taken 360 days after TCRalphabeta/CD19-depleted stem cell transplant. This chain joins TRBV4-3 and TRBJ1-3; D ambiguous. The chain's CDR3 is CASSHVLGLSGNTIYF. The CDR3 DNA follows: TGCGCCAGCAGCCACGTCCTGGGCCTCTCTGGAAACACCATATATTTT.